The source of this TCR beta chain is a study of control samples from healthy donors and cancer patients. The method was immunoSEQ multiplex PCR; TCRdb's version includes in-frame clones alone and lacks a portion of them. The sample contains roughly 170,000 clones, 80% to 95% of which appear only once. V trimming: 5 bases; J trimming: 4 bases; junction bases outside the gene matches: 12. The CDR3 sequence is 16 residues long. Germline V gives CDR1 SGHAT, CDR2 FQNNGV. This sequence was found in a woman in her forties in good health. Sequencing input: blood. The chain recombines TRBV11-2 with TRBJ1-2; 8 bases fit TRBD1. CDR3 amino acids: CASSPSPGGVGYGYTF. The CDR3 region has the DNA TGTGCCAGCAGCCCTTCGCCAGGGGGCGTCGGCTATGGCTACACCTTC.